This section outlines one T cell receptor beta chain sequence together with its context. Its target is unknown. The data originate from a study of cytomegalovirus exposure and HLA in healthy donors. Study observations and caveats: The study assumed roughly uniform donor sequencing depth for presence/absence analyses. Available immune exposure information was restricted to CMV serostatus only.

The PCR ran on 60 Vbeta and 13 Jbeta primers. The table came from immunoSEQ multiplex PCR; TCRdb's copy has only in-frame clones and leaves some out. The sample data list 100,000 to 150,000 clones. The CDR3 contains 14 residues. Germline-derived CDR1 and CDR2 are MDHEN and SYDVKM. The V and J ends lost 7 bases and 4 bases, in that order; junction bases with no gene match: 6. The specimen was PBMCs. The J gene is TRBJ1-5, the V gene TRBV28; 8 bases agree with TRBD1. The TCR comes from a man between 40 and 49 years old in good health and CMV-seronegative. The CDR3 loop reads CASTPGGENQPQHF. The CDR3 region has the DNA TGTGCCAGCACACCAGGGGGCGAAAATCAGCCCCAGCATTTT.